Listed below are T cell receptor beta chains from one sample, sequenced in a study of molecular identifiers for immune sequencing clone quantification. TCRdb re-analysed the PCR reads in MiXCR, keeping a single row per CDR3 protein. The repertoire holds about 640,000 distinct CDR3 sequences, approximately 20% seen once, with approximately 0.9% in the top ten. Source material: naive CD8+ T cells from blood, with Jurkat cell RNA spiked in. Source of these receptors: a human donor in good health. Some libraries in this study had Jurkat cell RNA spiked in. The CDR3 runs from the conserved cysteine through the conserved F or W. A D gene is named only where the DNA matches it firmly. Only some rows state a clone size, as once, few, many or a class for expanded clones.

>.|.|TRBV7-6|TRBJ2-7
CASSPNGGIPYEQYF
TGTGCCAGCAGCCCCAACGGGGGAATACCCTACGAGCAGTACTTC
>many|TRBD2|TRBV4-3|TRBJ2-7
CASSQASGSLYEQYF
TGCGCCAGCAGTCAGGCGAGCGGGAGTTTGTACGAGCAGTACTTC
>.|TRBD1|TRBV30|TRBJ1-6
CAWSTLGQGMESPLHF
TGTGCCTGGAGTACATTAGGACAGGGGATGGAATCACCCCTCCACTTT
>.|TRBD2|TRBV6-6|TRBJ2-5
CASSQALLAVQETQYF
TGTGCCAGCAGCCAAGCACTACTAGCGGTACAAGAGACCCAGTACTTC
>few|.|TRBV3-1|TRBJ2-1
CASSQQGPNEQFF
TGTGCCAGCAGCCAACAGGGGCCCAATGAGCAGTTCTTC
>many|TRBD2|TRBV24-1|TRBJ2-7
CATSDPRTSGIWEQYF
TGTGCCACCAGTGATCCCCGGACTAGCGGGATATGGGAGCAGTACTTC
>.|.|TRBV9|TRBJ2-2
CASSDPMAGELFF
TGTGCCAGCAGCGATCCTATGGCCGGGGAGCTGTTTTTT
>many|.|TRBV5-1|TRBJ1-1
CASSSANLNTEAFF
TGCGCCAGCAGTTCAGCAAACCTGAACACTGAAGCTTTCTTT
>many|TRBD2|TRBV30|TRBJ2-1
CAWSPSAGIYNEQFF
TGTGCCTGGAGTCCATCAGCGGGGATCTACAATGAGCAGTTCTTC
>.|.|TRBV12-3/TRBV12-4|TRBJ2-7
CASSLNRRGEQYF
TGTGCCAGCAGTTTAAACCGCCGGGGCGAGCAGTACTTC
>few|.|TRBV4-3|TRBJ2-7
CASSQDISHYEQYF
TGCGCCAGCAGCCAAGACATCTCCCACTACGAGCAGTACTTC
>.|TRBD1|TRBV27|TRBJ2-2
CASSLWQGDTGELFF
TGTGCCAGCAGTTTGTGGCAGGGGGACACCGGGGAGCTGTTTTTT
>many|.|TRBV2|TRBJ2-2
CASAGTGVWVAGETNTGELFF
TGTGCCAGCGCCGGGACAGGGGTTTGGGTAGCGGGAGAGACGAACACCGGGGAGCTGTTTTTT
>few|.|TRBV19|TRBJ2-5
CASSLRGVNRGGETQYF
TGTGCCAGTAGTTTAAGGGGGGTTAACAGAGGGGGAGAGACCCAGTACTTC
>.|TRBD2|TRBV6-5|TRBJ2-3
CASSYSPTSGNPDTQYF
TGTGCCAGCAGTTACTCCCCGACTAGCGGGAACCCAGATACGCAGTATTTT
>.|.|TRBV20-1|TRBJ1-3
CSARGPTGLSGSTIYF
TGCAGTGCTAGAGGTCCAACAGGGCTCTCTGGAAGCACCATATATTTT
>few|.|TRBV9|TRBJ1-1
CASSVDPRESVNTEAFF
TGTGCCAGCAGCGTAGATCCCAGGGAGAGTGTGAACACTGAAGCTTTCTTT
>few|TRBD2|TRBV4-1|TRBJ2-7
CASSQDGGLAGYEQYF
TGCGCCAGCAGCCAAGATGGGGGACTAGCGGGCTACGAGCAGTACTTC
>many|.|TRBV6-2/TRBV6-3|TRBJ2-7
CASRNRDAGVGEQYF
TGTGCCAGCAGGAACCGGGACGCCGGAGTAGGCGAGCAGTACTTC
>few|TRBD1|TRBV6-2/TRBV6-3|TRBJ2-1
CASSLTATGIYNEQFF
TGTGCCAGCAGTCTAACCGCGACAGGGATCTACAATGAGCAGTTCTTC
>many|.|TRBV12-3/TRBV12-4|TRBJ2-2
CASSAQPGLQSGELFF
TGTGCCAGCAGTGCGCAACCGGGACTTCAATCCGGGGAGCTGTTTTTT
>.|.|TRBV4-1|TRBJ2-7
CASSLLIAGPGEGDRSYEQYF
TGCGCCAGCAGCCTCCTCATCGCCGGGCCGGGAGAGGGGGATCGATCCTACGAGCAGTACTTC
>many|TRBD1|TRBV12-5|TRBJ2-5
CASGLRGTGGFQETQYF
TGTGCTAGTGGTCTCCGCGGGACAGGGGGCTTCCAAGAGACCCAGTACTTC
>.|.|TRBV4-1|TRBJ1-2
CASSQEGEISYGYTF
TGCGCCAGCAGCCAAGAGGGGGAAATATCCTATGGCTACACCTTC
>many|TRBD2|TRBV7-6|TRBJ2-5
CASSLVPGGETQYF
TGTGCCAGCAGCTTAGTGCCGGGGGGAGAGACCCAGTACTTC
>many|TRBD1|TRBV27|TRBJ1-2
CASSAQTGYYGYTF
TGTGCCAGCAGTGCCCAGACAGGGTACTATGGCTACACCTTC
>few|.|TRBV4-2|TRBJ1-2
CASCQERVVGYTF
TGTGCCAGCTGCCAAGAGAGGGTAGTCGGCTACACCTTC
>many|.|TRBV30|TRBJ1-5
CAWSSGVGNQPQHF
TGTGCCTGGAGTTCAGGGGTGGGCAATCAGCCCCAGCATTTT
>few|.|TRBV5-4|TRBJ2-7
CASRSPSSYEQYF
TGTGCCAGCAGGTCTCCATCCTCCTACGAGCAGTACTTC
>many|.|TRBV6-1|TRBJ1-1
CASSEAGPAFF
TGTGCCAGCAGTGAAGCGGGGCCGGCTTTCTTT
>many|.|TRBV12-5|TRBJ1-1
CASGIPNAVNTEAFF
TGTGCTAGTGGTATCCCCAACGCGGTTAACACTGAAGCTTTCTTT
>many|.|TRBV6-2/TRBV6-3|TRBJ2-1
CASGDFYNEQFF
TGTGCCAGCGGGGACTTCTACAATGAGCAGTTCTTC
>.|.|TRBV5-8|TRBJ2-2
CASSSDGVRKLFF
TGTGCCAGCAGCTCGGACGGTGTCAGGAAGCTGTTTTTT
>.|.|TRBV20-1|TRBJ2-2
CSVRFANTGELFF
TGCAGTGTTCGCTTCGCGAACACCGGGGAGCTGTTTTTT
>.|TRBD1|TRBV29-1|TRBJ2-7
CSVELGDRVYEQYF
TGCAGCGTTGAACTTGGGGACAGGGTCTACGAGCAGTACTTC
>many|TRBD1|TRBV7-7|TRBJ2-7
CASSSGQYYEQYF
TGTGCTAGCAGCTCGGGACAGTACTACGAGCAGTACTTC